This T cell receptor beta chain emerged from a study of response to subunit inactivated influenza vaccine. Study findings and constraints: There was a suggestion from the authors that each seasonal influenza vaccination recruits few new T cells.

With respect to this clonotype: The target antigen is unknown.

Each CDR3 protein is one row after TCRdb ran MiXCR on the RT-PCR reads. The data show 550,000 to 600,000 distinct CDR3 sequences, 10% to 15% seen once. This sequence was found in a man over 45 who received an inactivated influenza vaccine. Sequenced here: PBMCs from blood, sampled on the day of vaccination.

The CDR3 region has the DNA TGTGCCAGCAGCAAAGGCCCAGGGGACACCGGGGAGCTGTTTTTT. Its translation is CASSKGPGDTGELFF. This chain uses TRBV21-1 with TRBJ2-2; TRBD1, as called in the table, went unchecked against the DNA. TRBV21-1 is a pseudogene. The CDR3 totals 15 residues.